The T cell receptor beta chain described here comes from a study of T cells in Graves' hyperthyroidism and ophthalmopathy. Turning to the study itself: Peripheral blood was obtained at initial diagnosis, preceding any treatment.

TCR beta CDR3 regions were amplified from RNA transcripts. In the first-round RT-PCR of the TCR CDR3, the HTBI primer set was used. TCRdb independently ran MiXCR on the multiplex PCR reads; one entry per CDR3 protein. Found here are under 300,000 distinct CDR3 sequences, roughly 15% of them singletons; the top ten hold roughly 31%. Clinical symptoms, serum thyroxine, TRAb, thyroid ultrasound and orbital computed tomography informed diagnoses. The blood sample predates any ophthalmopathy symptoms, coming from first hyperthyroidism diagnosis. The CDR3 has 15 amino acids. Germline assignment: CDR1 GTSNPN and CDR2 SVGIG (reference sequence). The ends lost 2 bases at V and 3 bases at J; junction bases unmatched: 5.

V usage is TRBV30 and J usage is TRBJ2-1; the match to TRBD2 covers 9 bases. This receptor was obtained from a woman aged 50 to 60 with Graves' hyperthyroidism that later progressed to Graves' ophthalmopathy. The sample comprised blood. For the CDR3, the DNA is TGTGCCTGGAGTCTGAGCGGGAGGAACTACAATGAGCAGTTCTTC. Protein: CAWSLSGRNYNEQFF.